This T cell receptor (beta chain) was recovered during a study of blood T cell repertoires in COVID-19. About the study: Some COVID-19 samples were acute and others convalescent; all came from the United States, Italy and Spain.

Assay used: immunoSEQ multiplex PCR; TCRdb lists only in-frame clones, some missing. The sample includes more than 400,000 clones, about 85% of them seen just once. Ages ranged from roughly 18 to 100 years, with residence in about 23 US areas. Which cohort a participant joined came from the clinical history participants gave. Cohort 3 recovery required two negative PCRs, clearance, or symptom resolution. The CDR3 loop spans 14 amino acids. Germline V gene sequence: CDR1 SGHRS, CDR2 YFSETQ. The V segment lost 4 bases and the J segment 6 bases; nucleotides outside the gene matches: 3. The chain is built from TRBV5-1 and TRBJ1-5, with 11 bases aligning to TRBD1. The specimen sequenced was PBMCs or T cells enriched from blood (not recorded which). The clonotype comes from a young woman who had recovered from COVID-19. CDR3 region: CASSQGQGVQPQHF. The CDR3 DNA sequence: TGCGCCAGCAGCCAGGGACAGGGGGTTCAGCCCCAGCATTTT.